This T cell receptor (beta chain) is drawn from a study of read filtering for tumor transcriptome and immune sequencing. Whole-study context: TCR-mapped reads were about 4 to 10.27 million with IR-seq versus about 75 to 1,400 with RNA-seq. Findings and caveats of the study: About 80% of IR-seq clonotypes had a single read, yet these held roughly 3.3% of reads.

This clonotype was recorded many times. The antigen is unknown. From approximately 400 ng of RNA, a library with molecular barcoded alpha/delta and beta/gamma adaptors was made. TCRdb analysed the reads with MiXCR anew, one entry per CDR3 protein. The sample yields tens of thousands of distinct CDR3 sequences, 20% to 25% seen once. Germline-derived CDR1 and CDR2 are MNHNS and SASEGT. V shed 6 bases and J shed 6 bases, with 15 bases lying between them. The CDR3 length is 14 residues. The rearrangement uses TRBV6-1 and TRBJ1-5, with D maybe TRBD1 (6 bases). Sequencing input: a population of CD138-negative cells sorted from bone marrow. The TCR comes from a donor at least 40 years old with multiple myeloma. DNA for the CDR3: TGTGCCAGCAGGGAACAGGGATGGCTTCAGCCCCAGCATTTT. This sequence encodes CASREQGWLQPQHF.